One TCR beta chain is described in this entry. What it binds is unknown. The data were taken from a study of cytomegalovirus exposure and HLA in healthy donors. General study findings and limits: Analyzed later, association rates of TCRs varied across HLA loci, with DRB1 most and HLA-C fewest. Immune exposure was documented only through CMV serostatus. TCR beta chains numbering roughly 150 were designated cytomegalovirus-associated. Researchers reported from a later analysis that most CMV-associated TCR beta chains appeared HLA-restricted.

This CDR3 has 14 residues. Germline V gives CDR1 SGHNT, CDR2 YENEEA. V was pared by 4 bases and J by 5 bases, with 14 bases between. The PCR employed 60 Vbeta primers together with 13 Jbeta primers. Using immunoSEQ multiplex PCR, the repertoire was profiled, and TCRdb retains in-frame clones only, with some absent. The sample lists 150,000 to 170,000 clones, roughly 80% occurring once. Sequencing was carried out using PBMCs. This TCR was sampled from a woman aged 40 to 50 in good health and CMV-seronegative. V and J are TRBV11-3 and TRBJ1-1; no definite D call. This CDR3 reads CASSSVVGRTEAFF. CDR3 sequence (DNA): TGTGCCAGCAGCTCAGTGGTCGGGAGAACTGAAGCTTTCTTT.